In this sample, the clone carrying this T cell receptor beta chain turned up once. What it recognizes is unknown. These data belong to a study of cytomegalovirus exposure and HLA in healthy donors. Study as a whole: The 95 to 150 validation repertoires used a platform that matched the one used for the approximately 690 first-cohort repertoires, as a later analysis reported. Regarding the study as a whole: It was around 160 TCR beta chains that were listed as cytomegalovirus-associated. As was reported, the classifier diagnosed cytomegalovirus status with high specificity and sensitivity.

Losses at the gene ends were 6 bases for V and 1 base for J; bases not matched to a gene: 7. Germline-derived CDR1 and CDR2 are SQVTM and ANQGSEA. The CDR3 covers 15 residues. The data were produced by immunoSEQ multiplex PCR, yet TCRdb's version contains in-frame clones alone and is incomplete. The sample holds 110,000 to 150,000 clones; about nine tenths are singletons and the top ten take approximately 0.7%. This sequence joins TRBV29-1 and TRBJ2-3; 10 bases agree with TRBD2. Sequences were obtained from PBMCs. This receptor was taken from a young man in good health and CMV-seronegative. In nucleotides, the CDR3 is TGCAGCGTCACACCTAGCGGGGGTGGCACAGATACGCAGTATTTT. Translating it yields CSVTPSGGGTDTQYF.